One sample yielded the 17 T cell receptor beta chains listed below, sequenced in a study of monozygotic twins with inflammatory bowel disease. TCRdb reworked the 5' RACE reads into one entry per CDR3 protein, no DNA. The sample includes around 380,000 distinct CDR3 sequences. The sequenced sample consisted of blood. Receptors originate from a human donor with ulcerative colitis or Crohn's disease, or a healthy co-twin of an affected twin (not recorded which).

V and J are TRBV5-1 and TRBJ2-3; TCRdb's D call, TRBD1, is unchecked because there is no DNA. The CDR3 has 15 amino acids. From germline, CDR1 is SGHRS and CDR2 YFSETQ. This CDR3 reads CASSPWGSSTDTQYF.

This chain links TRBV14 with TRBJ2-1; TCRdb's D gene call, TRBD2, goes unchecked for lack of DNA. The CDR3 covers 17 residues. Germline CDR1 reads SGHDN; CDR2 reads FVKESK. This CDR3 is CASSSGLAGKLYNEQFF. Based on the CDR3 plus reference TRBV14 and TRBJ2-1, the full variable domain is EAGVTQFPSHSVIEKGQTVTLRCDPISGHDNLYWYRRVMGKEIKFLLHFVKESKQDESGMPNNRFLAERTGGTYSTLKVQPAELEDSGVYFCASSSGLAGKLYNEQFFGPGTRLTVL.

The chain carries TRBV12-3 or TRBV12-4 and TRBJ1-5; TCRdb indicates TRBD1, and absent DNA this call remains unverified. The CDR3 loop spans 15 amino acids. CDR3 sequence reads: CASSAGQGSNQPQHF.

This chain joins TRBV28 and TRBJ1-2; without DNA, the TCRdb call of TRBD1 cannot be checked. Germline V gives CDR1 MDHEN, CDR2 SYDVKM. The CDR3 sequence is 13 residues long. CDR3 residues: CAIDGTGGLGYTF.

V and J are TRBV7-2 and TRBJ1-1; TCRdb reports TRBD1, a call that lacks DNA to check it against. Per the germline V gene, CDR1 is SGHTA and CDR2 is FQGNSA. This CDR3 is 14 amino acids long. CDR3: CASRRPGASHEAFF. Drawing the rest from reference TRBV7-2 and TRBJ1-1, the complete variable domain is GAGVSQSPSNKVTEKGKDVELRCDPISGHTALYWYRQSLGQGLEFLIYFQGNSAPDKSGLPSDRFSAERTGGSVSTLTIQRTQQEDSAVYLCASRRPGASHEAFFGQGTRLTVV.

The V gene is TRBV28, the J gene TRBJ2-5; TCRdb's assignment of TRBD1 cannot be checked, as there is no DNA. CDR3 length: 14 amino acids. In germline, CDR1 is MDHEN, CDR2 SYDVKM. CDR3 region: CASSLPRMGPPQYF.

The gene calls are TRBV20-1 and TRBJ2-7; TCRdb proposes TRBD1, but this gene call is untestable without DNA. The CDR3 spans 13 residues. Per germline, CDR1 DFQATT and CDR2 SNEGSKA (reference sequence). CDR3 region: CSAYRDVAYEQYF.

V usage is TRBV7-9 and J usage is TRBJ2-1; TCRdb indicates TRBD2, and absent DNA this call remains unverified. The CDR3 sequence is 15 residues long. Germline-derived CDR1 and CDR2 are SEHNR and FQNEAQ (reference sequence). CDR3 amino acids: CASSTPGLQYNEQFF.

CDR3 sequence reads: CASSKVMGGDQPQHF. V usage is TRBV7-2 and J usage is TRBJ1-5; without DNA, the TCRdb call of TRBD1 cannot be checked. CDR3 length: 15 amino acids. Per the germline V gene, CDR1 is SGHTA and CDR2 is FQGNSA.

The chain joins TRBV27 to TRBJ2-5. This CDR3 has 14 amino acids. Germline values: CDR1 MNHEY, CDR2 SMNVEV (reference sequence). CDR3 loop: CASRGLGSLGTQYF.

The rearrangement uses TRBV6-1 and TRBJ1-6; absent DNA, TCRdb's TRBD1 call cannot be checked. The CDR3 has 15 amino acids. Germline values: CDR1 MNHNS, CDR2 SASEGT. CDR3 region: CASTRQGSMGSPLHF.

V is TRBV24-1 and J is TRBJ1-1; TCRdb indicates TRBD1, and absent DNA this call remains unverified. Germline lookup yields CDR1 KGHDR and CDR2 SFDVKD. There are 15 residues in the CDR3. CDR3: CATSDSPDRGSRAFF.

The chain has TRBV12-3 or TRBV12-4 and TRBJ2-3; TCRdb calls TRBD2, which cannot be checked without DNA. The CDR3 totals 16 residues. CDR3: CASSFRGGRYTDTQYF.

The rearrangement uses TRBV12-5 and TRBJ1-2; TCRdb reports TRBD1, a call that lacks DNA to check it against. The CDR3 covers 15 residues. Per germline, CDR1 LGHNT and CDR2 FRNRAP. The CDR3 sequence: CASGDQTRGNYGYTF.

This sequence joins TRBV6-5 and TRBJ2-3. CDR3 size: 14 residues. Germline CDR1 MNHEY, CDR2 SVGAGI. CDR3 region: CASSSLTGLDTQYF.

The chain combines TRBV18 with TRBJ2-6. This CDR3 spans 13 amino acids. Germline V CDR1 and CDR2: KGHSH, LQKENI. The chain's CDR3 is CASSPAGANVLTF.

The J gene is TRBJ2-1, the V gene TRBV20-1; TCRdb outputs TRBD2, but without DNA this stays unchecked. Germline V gene sequence: CDR1 DFQATT, CDR2 SNEGSKA (reference sequence). This CDR3 has 12 amino acids. This chain's CDR3 is CSAAGLTNEQFF.